The clone carrying this T cell receptor beta chain was counted only a few times. Its antigen is not known. Unmatched junction bases numbered 8, after V lost 5 bases and J lost 8 bases. This CDR3 has 14 amino acids. CDR1 is GTSNPN, CDR2 SVGIG, per germline (reference sequence). The data were taken from a study of cytomegalovirus exposure and HLA in healthy donors. Turning to the study itself: HLA-typed donors were the source of around 85 million unique TCRs held in an early data release.

PCR employed 60 Vbeta and 13 Jbeta primers. Measured with immunoSEQ multiplex PCR; TCRdb has only the in-frame clones, and not every one. The sample yields about 120,000 clones, roughly a tenth seen once. General study findings and limits: According to the study, roughly 180 TCR beta chains were cytomegalovirus-associated.

Sequenced sample: PBMCs. This sequence joins TRBV30 and TRBJ1-4, with TRBD1 matching over 10 bases. The receptor's source is a man aged 25 to 45 in good health and CMV-seronegative. CDR3 bases: TGTGCCTGGGCCCGGGACAGGGGTTCGGAAAAACTGTTTTTT. Its protein product is CAWARDRGSEKLFF.